This record concerns one T cell receptor (beta chain) sequence. Its antigen is still unknown. The CDR3 is made up of 12 amino acids. Germline V CDR1 and CDR2: SQVTM, ANQGSEA. V lost 5 bases and J 1 base, leaving 8 bases between the germline ends. This record belongs to a study of shared clonotypes between healthy human individuals. CD45RO-negative, CCR7-selected cells formed the naive CD8 fraction, which excluded terminally differentiated effector memory CD45RA+ cells. Study-level findings and limits: Sequencing depth was expected to affect clonotype sharing among donors. Unshared clonotypes carried lower generation probabilities than those common to all four donors. Estimated clonotype richness was generally higher in naive than memory subsets.

Each subset's genomic DNA was split evenly across several immunoSEQ plates. Repertoires were generated with immunoSEQ multiplex PCR, while TCRdb's copy carries only in-frame clones and drops some. The sample lists millions of clones, around 96% seen once, with around 1.1% in the top ten. The V and J genes are TRBV29-1 and TRBJ2-5, with D unresolved. The sample comprised naive CD8+ T cells sorted from blood. The clonotype was recovered from a man between 18 and 35 years old in good health. The CDR3 coding sequence is TGCAGCGTTTCGAACAGCCAAGAGACCCAGTACTTC. It codes for CSVSNSQETQYF. The full variable domain, with the rest looked up from reference TRBV29-1 and TRBJ2-5, is SAVISQKPSRDICQRGTSLTIQCQVDSQVTMMFWYRQQPGQSLTLIATANQGSEATYESGFVIDKFPISRPNLTFSTLTVSNMSPEDSSIYLCSVSNSQETQYFGPGTRLLVL.